Included here is one T cell receptor beta chain sequence, with context. The junction differs from germline at one of its ends, possibly a read error. The study ran its PCR with 60 Vbeta and 13 Jbeta primers. TCRdb keeps only in-frame clones here, not all; method: immunoSEQ multiplex PCR. The table records around 140,000 clones, roughly 86% of them present only once. The sample is drawn from a study of cytomegalovirus exposure and HLA in healthy donors. The CDR3 is made up of 11 amino acids. The germline gives CDR1 MDHEN, CDR2 SYDVKM. This clonotype was sampled from a man younger than 30 in good health and CMV-seropositive. The rearrangement links TRBV28 to TRBJ1-2; D is uncertain. Sequencing was done on a sample of PBMCs. The DNA for the CDR3 is TGTGCCAGCAGTTTATCGTGGGGAGTATCCTTC. Its translation: CASSLSWGVSF.